A selection of T cell receptor beta chains follows, all from one sample in a study of blood T cell repertoires in COVID-19. Measured with immunoSEQ multiplex PCR; TCRdb has only the in-frame clones, and not every one. The sample consists of fewer than 650,000 clones, about 88% of them appearing once. The sample taken for sequencing was peripheral blood. These receptors originate from a woman in her forties or fifties with COVID-19, enrolled during active disease. CDR3s include the opening cysteine and the closing phenylalanine or tryptophan.

V gene: TRBV6-5
J gene: TRBJ1-1
CDR3 protein: CATQRDTEAFF

V gene: TRBV11-2
J gene: TRBJ2-5
CDR3 protein: CASRVPGQGRETQYF

V gene: TRBV6-5
J gene: TRBJ1-3
CDR3 protein: CASLGGDPGNTIYF

V gene: TRBV3-1/TRBV3-2
J gene: TRBJ2-7
CDR3 protein: CASSLGQGTPYEQYF

V gene: TRBV6-6
J gene: TRBJ1-6
CDR3 protein: CASSRRQENSPLHF

V gene: TRBV11-2
J gene: TRBJ2-1
CDR3 protein: CASGNRGPTYNEQFF

V gene: TRBV6-1
J gene: TRBJ1-5
CDR3 protein: CASSEDPGFSNQPQHF

V gene: TRBV15
J gene: TRBJ1-5
CDR3 protein: CATSVRQGGNQPQHF

V gene: TRBV9
J gene: TRBJ1-3
CDR3 protein: CASSVGVPSGTLGNTIYF

V gene: TRBV9
J gene: TRBJ1-2
CDR3 protein: CASTQSSSGYYGYTF

V gene: TRBV4-2
J gene: TRBJ2-3
CDR3 protein: CASSQESPQSTDTQYF

V gene: TRBV9
J gene: TRBJ2-2
CDR3 protein: CASTEEPTGELFF

V gene: TRBV6-5
J gene: TRBJ1-4
CDR3 protein: CASSYGTGESLGLFF

V gene: TRBV11-2
J gene: TRBJ1-1
CDR3 protein: CASSPFPGNTEAFF

V gene: TRBV11-2
J gene: TRBJ2-7
CDR3 protein: CASSLSGNHEQYF

V gene: TRBV19
J gene: TRBJ2-2
CDR3 protein: CASAQGGDTGELFF

V gene: TRBV28
J gene: TRBJ1-1
CDR3 protein: CASSPPPTGRRAEAFF

V gene: TRBV19
J gene: TRBJ2-1
CDR3 protein: CASSMGPASPRYNEQFF

V gene: TRBV20-1
J gene: TRBJ1-2
CDR3 protein: CSARGDYGYTF

V gene: TRBV29-1
J gene: TRBJ1-4
CDR3 protein: CSVGAPNEKLFF

V gene: TRBV7-3
J gene: TRBJ2-3
CDR3 protein: CASSLRTSRTDTQYF

V gene: TRBV5-1
J gene: TRBJ2-7
CDR3 protein: CASSLDSGREQYF

V gene: TRBV6-1
J gene: TRBJ2-7
CDR3 protein: CASSEALRGYEQYF

V gene: TRBV18
J gene: TRBJ2-1
CDR3 protein: CASSPSIAGASYNEQFF

V gene: TRBV9
J gene: TRBJ2-7
CDR3 protein: CASSVQKLTYEQYF

V gene: TRBV19
J gene: TRBJ1-3
CDR3 protein: CASSLTGEFSGNTIYF

V gene: TRBV28
J gene: TRBJ2-1
CDR3 protein: CASSSRDRVDEQFF

V gene: TRBV7-9
J gene: TRBJ1-1
CDR3 protein: CASSLSGGLNTEAFF

V gene: TRBV10-2
J gene: TRBJ2-2
CDR3 protein: CASSESIKPSGWYPKGDTGELFF

V gene: TRBV11-2
J gene: TRBJ2-2
CDR3 protein: CASSFDSGLTGELFF

V gene: TRBV6-1
J gene: TRBJ1-5
CDR3 protein: CASSERRNQPQHF

V gene: TRBV7-9
J gene: TRBJ1-6
CDR3 protein: CASSPGGGHSPLHF

V gene: TRBV29-1
J gene: TRBJ2-3
CDR3 protein: CSVDGLADSTDTQYF

V gene: TRBV12-3/TRBV12-4
J gene: TRBJ2-7
CDR3 protein: CASSRTGGYEQYF

V gene: TRBV5-1
J gene: TRBJ2-1
CDR3 protein: CASSLGQGRIGEQFF

V gene: TRBV29-1
J gene: TRBJ1-2
CDR3 protein: CSDLRDSYGYTF

V gene: TRBV20-1
J gene: TRBJ2-7
CDR3 protein: CSASDRGRDEQYF

V gene: TRBV5-4
J gene: TRBJ1-6
CDR3 protein: CASRTGSNSPLHF

V gene: TRBV5-5
J gene: TRBJ2-3
CDR3 protein: CASSLRLSFPDTQYF

V gene: TRBV19
J gene: TRBJ2-3
CDR3 protein: CASRGLAGSTDTQYF

V gene: TRBV9
J gene: TRBJ1-4
CDR3 protein: CASSVDGGPNEKLFF

V gene: TRBV24-1
J gene: TRBJ2-1
CDR3 protein: CATSEAGFYNEQFF

V gene: TRBV5-6
J gene: TRBJ2-7
CDR3 protein: CASSLADTYHEQYF

V gene: TRBV7-7
J gene: TRBJ2-2
CDR3 protein: CASSHGQGNTGELFF

V gene: TRBV19
J gene: TRBJ2-1
CDR3 protein: CASSWVLGTSSYNEQFF

V gene: TRBV4-1
J gene: TRBJ1-2
CDR3 protein: CASSQEESGSYGYTF

V gene: TRBV7-9
J gene: TRBJ2-5
CDR3 protein: CASSVGTGEETQYF

V gene: TRBV7-3
J gene: TRBJ2-1
CDR3 protein: CASSPTGLPGEQFF